Each of the 2 T cell receptor beta chains below was sequenced from the same sample in a study of Ad26.COV2.S vaccination and SARS-CoV-2 variants. Treatment given: approximately 18 received Ad26.COV2.S at low or high dose, single or two shots; 5 received placebo; per-sample allocation not given. Day 63 following the first vaccine or placebo injection was when the samples were taken. Clones were read by immunoSEQ multiplex PCR, and TCRdb kept only the in-frame ones, dropping some. Of hundreds of thousands of clones listed, 70% to 90% are singletons. The input for sequencing was peripheral blood, taken in a trial of Ad26.COV2.S vaccine versus placebo. Receptors were obtained from a person aged 18-60 years who received the Ad26.COV2.S COVID-19 vaccine or a placebo.

This chain uses TRBV3-1 (or the pseudogene TRBV3-2) with TRBJ2-7, with 8 bases aligning to TRBD1. CDR3 length: 15 amino acids. The ends lost 1 base at V and 6 bases at J; junction bases unmatched: 8. From germline, CDR1 is LGHDT and CDR2 YNNKEL (reference sequence). The CDR3 sequence is CASSQVARGRAEQYF. CDR3 bases: TGTGCCAGCAGCCAAGTCGCCAGGGGGCGCGCCGAGCAGTACTTC.

This clone was observed once. The chain employs TRBV27 and TRBJ2-7; D possibly corresponds to TRBD2 (6 bases). Trimming took off 0 bases at V and 3 bases at J, with 12 bases between the two ends. The CDR3 covers 15 residues. The germline V gene has CDR1 MNHEY and CDR2 SMNVEV (reference sequence). CDR3 sequence: CASSLSRFSGYEQYF. The CDR3 DNA reads as TGTGCCAGCAGTTTATCGAGATTTAGCGGCTACGAGCAGTACTTC.